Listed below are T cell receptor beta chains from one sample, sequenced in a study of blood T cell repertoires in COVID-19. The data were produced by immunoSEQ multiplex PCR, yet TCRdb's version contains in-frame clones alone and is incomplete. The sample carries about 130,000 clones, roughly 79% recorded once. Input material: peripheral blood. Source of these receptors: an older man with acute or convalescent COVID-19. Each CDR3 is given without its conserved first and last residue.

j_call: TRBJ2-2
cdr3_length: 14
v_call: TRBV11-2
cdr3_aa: ASSLGPGLNTGELF

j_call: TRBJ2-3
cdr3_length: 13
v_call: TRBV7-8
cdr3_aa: ASSASGGATDTQY

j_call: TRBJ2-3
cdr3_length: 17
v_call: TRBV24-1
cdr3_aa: ATSDGTGGQGLFIDTQY

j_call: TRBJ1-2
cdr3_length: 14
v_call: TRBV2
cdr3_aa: ASSGQGILSGGGYT

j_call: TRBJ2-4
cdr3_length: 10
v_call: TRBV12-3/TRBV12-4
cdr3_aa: ASSRQGRYPY

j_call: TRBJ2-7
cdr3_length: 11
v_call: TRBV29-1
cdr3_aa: SVEDDKSYEQY

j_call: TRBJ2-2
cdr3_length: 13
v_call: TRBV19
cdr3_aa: ASTRTGANTGELF

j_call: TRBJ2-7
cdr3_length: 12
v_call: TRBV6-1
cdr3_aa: ASSEDRFSYEQY

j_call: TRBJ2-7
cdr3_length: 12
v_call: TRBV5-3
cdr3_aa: ARSSRQGAREQY

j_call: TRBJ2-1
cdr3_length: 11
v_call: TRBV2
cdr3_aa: AGRTGGRNEQF

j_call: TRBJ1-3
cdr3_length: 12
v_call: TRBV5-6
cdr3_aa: ASSTRQGRNTIY

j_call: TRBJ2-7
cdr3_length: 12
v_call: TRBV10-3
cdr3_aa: AISVAGVTYEQY

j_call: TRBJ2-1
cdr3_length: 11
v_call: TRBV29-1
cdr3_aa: SVGGQGYNEQF

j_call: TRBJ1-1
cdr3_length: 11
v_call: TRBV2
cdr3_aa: ATMAGLNTEAF

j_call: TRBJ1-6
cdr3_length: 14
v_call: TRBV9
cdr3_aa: ASSVGPTVYNSPLH

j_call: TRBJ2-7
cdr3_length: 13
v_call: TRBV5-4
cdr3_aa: ASSRGMSTSYEQY

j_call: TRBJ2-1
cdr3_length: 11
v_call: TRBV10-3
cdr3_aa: AISFSDNAEQF

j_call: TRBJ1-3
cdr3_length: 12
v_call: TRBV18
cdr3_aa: ASSLDLRGNTIY

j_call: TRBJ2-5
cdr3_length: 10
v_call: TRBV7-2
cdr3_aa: ASSLGLETQY

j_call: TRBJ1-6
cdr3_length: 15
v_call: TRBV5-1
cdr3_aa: ASSLAYTGGAGSPLH

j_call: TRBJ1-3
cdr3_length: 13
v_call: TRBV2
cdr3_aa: ASFKEGLSGNTIY

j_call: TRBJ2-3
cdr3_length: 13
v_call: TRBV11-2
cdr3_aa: ASSLVGGGTDTQY

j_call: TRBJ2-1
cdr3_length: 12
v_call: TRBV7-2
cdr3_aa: ASSGGTAYNEQF

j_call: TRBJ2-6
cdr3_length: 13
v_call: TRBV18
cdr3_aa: ASSPPGSRANVLT

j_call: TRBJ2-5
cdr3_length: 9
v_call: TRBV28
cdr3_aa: ASSSRETQY

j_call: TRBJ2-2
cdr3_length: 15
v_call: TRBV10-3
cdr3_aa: AISGLMAGANTGELF

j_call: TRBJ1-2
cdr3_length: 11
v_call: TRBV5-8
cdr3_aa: ATGQGLNYGYT

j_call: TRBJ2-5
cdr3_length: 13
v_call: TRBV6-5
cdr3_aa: ASKLVLAGGETQY

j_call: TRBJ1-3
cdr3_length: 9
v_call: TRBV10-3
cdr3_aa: AISAGYTIY

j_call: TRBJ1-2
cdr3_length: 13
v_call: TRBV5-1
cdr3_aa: ASSLGPTGNYGYT

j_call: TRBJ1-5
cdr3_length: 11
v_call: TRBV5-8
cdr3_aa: ASSLDAHQPQH

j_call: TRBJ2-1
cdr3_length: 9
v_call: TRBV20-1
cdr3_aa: SASSGGEQF

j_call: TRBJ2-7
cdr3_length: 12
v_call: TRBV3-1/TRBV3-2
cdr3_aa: ASTAGLGHYEQY

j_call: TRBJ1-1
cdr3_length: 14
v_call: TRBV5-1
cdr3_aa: ASSSGQSRRNTEAF

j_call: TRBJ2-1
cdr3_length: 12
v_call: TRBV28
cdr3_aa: ASSVAGTINEQF

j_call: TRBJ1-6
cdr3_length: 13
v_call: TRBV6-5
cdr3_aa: ASSPDRVFNSPLH

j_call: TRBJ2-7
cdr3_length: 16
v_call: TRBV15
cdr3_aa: ATSRDRGDGQGVYEQY

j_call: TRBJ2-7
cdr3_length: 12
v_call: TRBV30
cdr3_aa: AWSDRGSAYEQY

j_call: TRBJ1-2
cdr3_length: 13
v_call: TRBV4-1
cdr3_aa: ASSPRQGAAGGYT

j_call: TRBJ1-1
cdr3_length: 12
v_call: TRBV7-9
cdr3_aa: ASSLQGAVTEAF

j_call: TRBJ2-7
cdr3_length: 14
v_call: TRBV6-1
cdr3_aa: ASSERSWGGFYEQY

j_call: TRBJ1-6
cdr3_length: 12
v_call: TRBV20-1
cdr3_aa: SASTLGDNSPLH

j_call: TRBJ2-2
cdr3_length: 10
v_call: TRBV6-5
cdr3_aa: ASRGVIGELF

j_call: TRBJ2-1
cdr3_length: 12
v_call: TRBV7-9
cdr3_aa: ASSSLTGDNEQF

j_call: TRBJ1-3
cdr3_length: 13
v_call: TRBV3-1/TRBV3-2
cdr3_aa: ASSHVQNSGNTIY

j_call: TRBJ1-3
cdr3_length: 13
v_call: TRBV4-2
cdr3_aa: ASSQVGASGNTIY

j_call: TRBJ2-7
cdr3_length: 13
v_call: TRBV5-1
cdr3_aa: ASSLGQGITYEQY

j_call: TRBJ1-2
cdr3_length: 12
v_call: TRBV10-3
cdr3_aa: AISESTENRGYT

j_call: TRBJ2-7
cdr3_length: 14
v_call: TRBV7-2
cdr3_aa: ASSLTASGGPYEQY